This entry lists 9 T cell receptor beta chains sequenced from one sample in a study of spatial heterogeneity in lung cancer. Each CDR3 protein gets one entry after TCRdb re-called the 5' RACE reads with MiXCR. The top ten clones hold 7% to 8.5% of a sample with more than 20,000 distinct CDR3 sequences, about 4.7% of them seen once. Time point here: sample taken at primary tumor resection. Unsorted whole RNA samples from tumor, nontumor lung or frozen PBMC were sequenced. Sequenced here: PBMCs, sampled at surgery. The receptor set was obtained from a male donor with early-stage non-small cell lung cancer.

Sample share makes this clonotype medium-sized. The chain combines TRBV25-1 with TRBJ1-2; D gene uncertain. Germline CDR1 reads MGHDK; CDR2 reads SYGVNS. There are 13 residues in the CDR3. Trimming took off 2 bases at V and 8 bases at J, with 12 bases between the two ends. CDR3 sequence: CASSEVVIEGYTF. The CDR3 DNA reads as TGTGCCAGCAGTGAAGTCGTTATTGAGGGCTACACCTTC.

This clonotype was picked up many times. CDR3 sequence: CASNRLAGGRETQYF. For the CDR3, the DNA is TGTGCCAGCAACAGGCTAGCGGGAGGTAGAGAGACCCAGTACTTC. V gene TRBV6-5 combines with J gene TRBJ2-5; TRBD2 agrees at 11 bases. The CDR3 is 15 amino acids. Germline V gives CDR1 MNHEY, CDR2 SVGAGI. J lost 4 bases, V lost 7 bases, and 8 bases had no gene match.

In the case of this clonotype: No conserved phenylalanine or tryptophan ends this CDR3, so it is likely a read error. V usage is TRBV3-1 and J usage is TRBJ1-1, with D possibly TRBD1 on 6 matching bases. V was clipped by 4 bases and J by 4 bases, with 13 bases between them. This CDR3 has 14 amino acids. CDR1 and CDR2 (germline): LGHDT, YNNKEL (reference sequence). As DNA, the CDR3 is TGTGCCAGCAGCCCCGGGGGCTATTCCACTGAAGCTTTCTCT. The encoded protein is CASSPGGYSTEAFS.

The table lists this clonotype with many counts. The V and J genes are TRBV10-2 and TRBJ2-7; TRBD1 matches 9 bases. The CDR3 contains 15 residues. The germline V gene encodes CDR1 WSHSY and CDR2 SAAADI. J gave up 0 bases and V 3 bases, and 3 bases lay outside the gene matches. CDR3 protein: CASSDRTGASYEQYF. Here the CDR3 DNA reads TGCGCCAGCAGTGACCGGACAGGGGCCTCCTACGAGCAGTACTTC.

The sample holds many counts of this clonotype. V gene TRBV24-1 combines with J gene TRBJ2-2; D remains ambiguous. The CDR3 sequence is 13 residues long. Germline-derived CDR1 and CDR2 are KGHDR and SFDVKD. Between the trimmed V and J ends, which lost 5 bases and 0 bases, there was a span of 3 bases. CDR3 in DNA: TGTGCCACCAGTGGGACGAACACCGGGGAGCTGTTTTTT. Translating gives CATSGTNTGELFF.

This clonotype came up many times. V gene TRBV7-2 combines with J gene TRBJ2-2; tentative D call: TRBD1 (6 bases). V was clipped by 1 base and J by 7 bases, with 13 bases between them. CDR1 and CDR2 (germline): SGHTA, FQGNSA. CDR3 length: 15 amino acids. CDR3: CASSLETGTRGELFF. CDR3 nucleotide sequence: TGTGCCAGCAGCTTAGAAACAGGGACCCGCGGGGAGCTGTTTTTT.

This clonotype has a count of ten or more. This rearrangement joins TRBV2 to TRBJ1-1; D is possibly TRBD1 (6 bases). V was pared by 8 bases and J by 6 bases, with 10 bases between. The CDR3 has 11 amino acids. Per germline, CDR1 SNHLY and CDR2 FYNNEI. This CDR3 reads CASWGTPEAFF. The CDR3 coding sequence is TGTGCCAGCTGGGGGACACCTGAAGCTTTCTTT.

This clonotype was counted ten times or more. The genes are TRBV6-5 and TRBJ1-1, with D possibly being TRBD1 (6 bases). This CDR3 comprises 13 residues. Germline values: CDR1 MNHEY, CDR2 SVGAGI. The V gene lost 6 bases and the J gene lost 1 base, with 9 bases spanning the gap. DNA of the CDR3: TGTGCCAGCAGCAGGGGATGGAACACTGAAGCTTTCTTT. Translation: CASSRGWNTEAFF.

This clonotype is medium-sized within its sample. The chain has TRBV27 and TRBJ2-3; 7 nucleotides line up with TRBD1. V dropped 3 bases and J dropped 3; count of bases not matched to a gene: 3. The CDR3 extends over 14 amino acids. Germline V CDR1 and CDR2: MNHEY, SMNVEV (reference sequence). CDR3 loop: CASSFQGETDTQYF. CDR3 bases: TGTGCCAGCAGTTTTCAGGGGGAGACAGATACGCAGTATTTT.